Listed below are T cell receptor beta chains from one sample, sequenced in a study of shared clonotypes between healthy human individuals. Libraries were prepared by immunoSEQ multiplex PCR; TCRdb keeps only in-frame clonotypes and omits some of them. The table includes millions of clones, less than 95% detected once. Material: naive CD8+ T cells sorted from blood. Receptors were obtained from a man between 18 and 35 years old in good health. Each CDR3 is given with its conserved first and last residue. Each record gives: clone size, V gene, J gene, D gene, CDR3 protein, CDR3 DNA. The D gene is left open where the match is weak. Clone size appears in some rows only: once, few, many, or a class for an expanded clone.

-	TRBV2	TRBJ2-7	TRBD2	CASSEGFSGSREQYF	TGTGCCAGCAGTGAAGGCTTTAGCGGGAGCCGCGAGCAGTACTTC
-	TRBV9	TRBJ2-1	TRBD2	CASSPSGTSGGANEQFF	TGTGCCAGCAGCCCCTCGGGTACTAGCGGGGGGGCTAATGAGCAGTTCTTC
-	TRBV28	TRBJ2-2	-	CASSILASHGELFF	TGTGCCAGCAGCATCCTAGCCTCCCATGGGGAGCTGTTTTTT
-	TRBV25-1	TRBJ1-6	-	CASSVAVGDSPLHF	TGTGCCAGCAGTGTAGCAGTCGGGGATTCACCCCTCCACTTT
-	TRBV27	TRBJ2-7	-	CASSLIESIGEQYF	TGTGCCAGCAGTTTAATAGAGAGCATCGGCGAGCAGTACTTC
-	TRBV6-4	TRBJ1-2	-	CASSEGGEGYGYTF	TGTGCCAGCAGTGAGGGGGGTGAAGGCTATGGCTACACCTTC
-	TRBV28	TRBJ1-2	-	CASSFGGEGITGGYTF	TGTGCCAGCAGCTTCGGAGGAGAGGGGATAACGGGTGGCTACACCTTC
-	TRBV6-5	TRBJ2-3	TRBD2	CASSPGLASDTQYF	TGTGCCAGCAGTCCCGGACTAGCCTCAGATACGCAGTATTTT
once	TRBV19	TRBJ1-2	-	CASSIAGAYGYTF	TGTGCCAGTAGTATCGCGGGGGCCTATGGCTACACCTTC
-	TRBV14	TRBJ2-7	-	CASSQDRGFFYEQYF	TGTGCCAGCAGCCAAGACAGGGGATTTTTCTACGAGCAGTACTTC
-	TRBV7-2	TRBJ2-7	-	CASSLVQYEQYF	TGTGCCAGCAGCTTAGTACAATACGAGCAGTACTTC
-	TRBV7-6	TRBJ2-2	-	CASSLKNTGELFF	TGTGCCAGCAGCCTTAAGAACACCGGGGAGCTGTTTTTT
-	TRBV7-3	TRBJ2-3	TRBD2	CASSFSGGALDTQYF	TGTGCCAGCAGCTTTAGCGGGGGGGCGTTGGATACGCAGTATTTT
once	TRBV27	TRBJ2-2	TRBD2	CASSLPSGGVNTGELFF	TGTGCCAGCAGTTTACCTAGCGGGGGGGTGAACACCGGGGAGCTGTTTTTT
-	TRBV5-6	TRBJ1-1	-	CASSWGFGGTTEAFF	TGTGCCAGCAGCTGGGGATTTGGGGGCACCACTGAAGCTTTCTTT
-	TRBV11-2	TRBJ2-3	TRBD2	CASSWEGSADTQYF	TGTGCCAGCAGCTGGGAGGGGTCGGCAGATACGCAGTATTTT
-	TRBV2	TRBJ2-2	-	CASSEAGGFGELFF	TGTGCCAGCAGTGAAGCGGGGGGCTTCGGGGAGCTGTTTTTT
-	TRBV25-1	TRBJ2-1	-	CASSELEGADEQFF	TGTGCCAGCAGTGAATTGGAAGGGGCGGATGAGCAGTTCTTC
-	TRBV7-9	TRBJ2-7	-	CASSLAAGTPHEQYF	TGTGCCAGCAGCTTAGCAGCCGGGACTCCGCACGAGCAGTACTTC
-	TRBV7-9	TRBJ2-3	-	CASSPGQGRDTQYF	TGTGCCAGCAGCCCCGGGCAGGGTCGAGATACGCAGTATTTT
-	TRBV7-2	TRBJ1-2	TRBD1	CASSLEQGVWYGYTF	TGTGCCAGCAGCTTAGAACAGGGGGTTTGGTATGGCTACACCTTC
-	TRBV10-3	TRBJ2-3	-	CAISESNGEPSTDTQYF	TGTGCCATCAGTGAGTCTAACGGGGAGCCAAGCACAGATACGCAGTATTTT
-	TRBV5-5	TRBJ1-1	TRBD1	CASSLAGQAWAFF	TGTGCCAGCAGCTTGGCAGGACAGGCTTGGGCTTTCTTT
-	TRBV29-1	TRBJ2-5	TRBD2	CSARLAGLETQYF	TGCAGCGCAAGACTAGCGGGACTAGAGACCCAGTACTTC
-	TRBV28	TRBJ2-3	TRBD2	CASSLGRGDTQYF	TGTGCCAGCAGTTTAGGGAGGGGAGATACGCAGTATTTT
-	TRBV13	TRBJ1-2	-	CASSLEGDGYTF	TGTGCCAGCAGCTTAGAAGGGGATGGCTACACCTTC
-	TRBV28	TRBJ2-1	TRBD2	CASSLRAGDNEQFF	TGTGCCAGCAGTTTAAGGGCGGGGGACAATGAGCAGTTCTTC
-	TRBV9	TRBJ2-7	TRBD2	CASSTSAGVGYEQYF	TGTGCCAGCAGCACCTCAGCGGGAGTAGGCTACGAGCAGTACTTC
once	TRBV11-2	TRBJ1-1	-	CASSLGAGWGHGAFF	TGTGCCAGCAGCTTAGGTGCAGGGTGGGGGCATGGGGCTTTCTTT
-	TRBV28	TRBJ2-5	-	CASSLREATQETQYF	TGTGCCAGCAGTTTGAGGGAGGCTACCCAAGAGACCCAGTACTTC
-	TRBV11-2	TRBJ1-1	-	CASSLDPAGTTEAFF	TGTGCCAGCAGCTTAGATCCGGCAGGGACCACTGAAGCTTTCTTT
-	TRBV6-1	TRBJ1-1	TRBD1	CASSLQGVGTEAFF	TGTGCCAGCAGTCTACAGGGGGTTGGGACTGAAGCTTTCTTT
-	TRBV25-1	TRBJ2-5	-	CASSELEGLGETQYF	TGTGCCAGCAGTGAGCTAGAGGGACTTGGGGAGACCCAGTACTTC
many	TRBV5-1	TRBJ2-3	-	CASSDPGGTDTQYF	TGCGCCAGCAGCGACCCCGGGGGCACAGATACGCAGTATTTT
-	TRBV11-2	TRBJ2-1	TRBD2	CASSYGLSGIYNEQFF	TGTGCCAGCAGCTATGGGCTTAGCGGGATCTACAATGAGCAGTTCTTC
-	TRBV4-2	TRBJ2-7	-	CASSQVEYYEQYF	TGTGCCAGCAGCCAAGTCGAATACTACGAGCAGTACTTC
-	TRBV11-2	TRBJ2-2	-	CASFSFLTGELFF	TGTGCCAGCTTTAGCTTCCTCACCGGGGAGCTGTTTTTT
-	TRBV30	TRBJ2-7	TRBD1	CAWSSLPGQRTYEQYF	TGTGCCTGGAGTTCGTTACCGGGACAGCGGACCTACGAGCAGTACTTC
few	TRBV6-1	TRBJ2-7	-	CASSEGYEQYF	TGTGCCAGCAGTGAAGGTTACGAGCAGTACTTC
-	TRBV5-6	TRBJ2-7	-	CASSFLGSSYEQYF	TGTGCCAGCAGCTTTCTCGGAAGCTCCTACGAGCAGTACTTC
-	TRBV5-1	TRBJ2-2	-	CASSAEGSSTGELFF	TGCGCCAGCAGCGCGGAGGGGTCCTCCACCGGGGAGCTGTTTTTT
-	TRBV4-3	TRBJ2-6	-	CASSQAWQALAFGANVLTF	TGCGCCAGCAGCCAAGCTTGGCAGGCCCTAGCGTTTGGGGCCAACGTCCTGACTTTC
few	TRBV7-2	TRBJ1-5	TRBD1	CASSRDRGPFGTQHF	TGTGCCAGCAGCCGCGACAGGGGTCCGTTTGGTACCCAGCATTTT
-	TRBV5-6	TRBJ2-7	-	CASSPGTLPYEQYF	TGTGCCAGCAGCCCCGGGACTTTACCCTACGAGCAGTACTTC
-	TRBV18	TRBJ2-2	-	CASSPLGWGNTGELFF	TGTGCCAGCTCACCCCTGGGTTGGGGGAACACCGGGGAGCTGTTTTTT